This TCR beta chain was found in a study of circulating and synovial CD4+ cells in juvenile arthritis. Study-level points and caveats: CPL and bulk CD4 samples differed at least tenfold in T cell genomes.

On this clone itself: The antigen is unknown.

This table comes from immunoSEQ multiplex PCR, and its TCRdb copy is limited to in-frame clones, with some not included. In the table there are tens of thousands of clones, 90% to 95% of which are singletons. Germline V gives CDR1 MDHEN, CDR2 SYDVKM. The CDR3 covers 13 residues. Trimming cost V 3 bases and J 0 bases, with 5 bases left between them. The chain links TRBV28 to TRBJ1-2; the D gene is possibly TRBD1 (5 bases). This sequence was found in a human donor with juvenile idiopathic arthritis. Sequenced input: CD4+ T cells from blood. The CDR3 nucleotides read TGTGCCAGCAGTTTCAGGGCTAACTATGGCTACACCTTC. Protein sequence: CASSFRANYGYTF.